Sequencing of this TCR beta chain was carried out in a study of long-term antiretroviral therapy in people with HIV. Study as a whole: Samples from the earliest time points predate the 2015 immediate-ART recommendation by about a decade.

Sequencing relied on immunoSEQ assay v3.0, run at survey level. TCRdb's copy holds only in-frame clones and misses some; the assay was immunoSEQ multiplex PCR. The sample holds tens of thousands of clones; about 82% are singletons and the top ten take 10% to 15%. The germline CDR1 and CDR2 sequences are SGHKS and YYEKEE (reference sequence). This CDR3 contains 16 residues. The V end lost 0 bases, the J end lost 8 bases, and 18 bases lay between the germline ends. This receptor was taken from a middle-aged man with HIV. The sample consisted of unsorted PBMCs, taken 1.6 years after starting antiretroviral therapy. This chain uses TRBV5-5 with TRBJ1-5, with D possibly being TRBD1 (5 bases). CDR3 protein: CASSLGLGLGGEPQHF. CDR3 bases: TGTGCCAGCAGCTTGGGTCTGGGTCTCGGGGGGGAGCCCCAGCATTTT.